Below are 3 T cell receptor beta chains sequenced from a single sample in a study of metastatic and nonmetastatic thyroid tumors. TCRdb re-analyzed the PCR reads through MiXCR. This table holds over 50,000 clones, 25% to 30% found once. Nobody among the patients had been given any treatment before thyroid surgery. Material for sequencing was blood. Source of these receptors: a female donor with papillary thyroid cancer or a benign thyroid nodule (not recorded which). Some clones in this sample may be carry-over from other donors' samples.

The CDR3 protein is CASSFRSGTGSYEQYF. The DNA for the CDR3 is TGTGCCAGCAGCTTTAGGTCCGGGACAGGATCCTACGAGCAGTACTTC. The rearrangement joins TRBV11-2 to TRBJ2-7; 8 bases line up with TRBD1. The CDR3 contains 16 residues. V trimming: 3 bases; J trimming: 1 base; junction bases outside the gene matches: 8. From germline, CDR1 is SGHAT and CDR2 FQNNGV.

A few counts support this clone. The chain couples TRBV24-1 to TRBJ2-3, with a possible D match to TRBD2 (5 bases). V was trimmed by 3 bases and J by 8 bases, leaving 14 bases between them. The germline CDR1 and CDR2 sequences are KGHDR and SFDVKD. CDR3 length equals 14 residues. CDR3 DNA: TGTGCCACCAGTGATCAGATTCCCGAGGGTACGCAGTATTTT. Protein product: CATSDQIPEGTQYF.

This clone was found a few times. The rearrangement joins TRBV6-2 or TRBV6-3 to TRBJ2-7; D ambiguous. Trimming removed 0 bases at V and 2 bases at J, with 11 bases between. There are 15 residues in the CDR3. In germline, CDR1 is MNHEY, CDR2 SVGEGT. Written as DNA, the CDR3 is TGTGCCAGCAGTTACTCAACTTTAAAACCCTACGAGCAGTACTTC. Translated: CASSYSTLKPYEQYF.